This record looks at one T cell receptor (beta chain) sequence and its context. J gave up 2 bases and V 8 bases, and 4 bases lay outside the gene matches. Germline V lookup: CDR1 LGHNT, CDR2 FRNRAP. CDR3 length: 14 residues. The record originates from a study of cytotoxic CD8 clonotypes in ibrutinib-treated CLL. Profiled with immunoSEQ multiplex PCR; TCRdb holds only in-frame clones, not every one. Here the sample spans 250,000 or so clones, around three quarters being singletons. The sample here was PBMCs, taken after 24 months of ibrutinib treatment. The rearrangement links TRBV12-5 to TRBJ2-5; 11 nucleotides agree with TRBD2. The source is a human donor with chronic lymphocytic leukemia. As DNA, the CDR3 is TGTGCTAGTAAACTAGCGGGAGAACAAGAGACCCAGTACTTC. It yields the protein CASKLAGEQETQYF.